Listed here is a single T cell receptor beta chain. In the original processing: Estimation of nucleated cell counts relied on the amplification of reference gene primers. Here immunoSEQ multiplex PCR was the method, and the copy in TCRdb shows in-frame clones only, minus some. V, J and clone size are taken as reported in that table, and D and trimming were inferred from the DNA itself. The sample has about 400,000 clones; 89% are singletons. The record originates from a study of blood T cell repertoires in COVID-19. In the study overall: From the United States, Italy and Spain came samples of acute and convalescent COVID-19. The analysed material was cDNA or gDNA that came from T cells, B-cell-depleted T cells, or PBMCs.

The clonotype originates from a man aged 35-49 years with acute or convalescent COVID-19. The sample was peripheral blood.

The CDR3 is CSARGTNEQYF. CDR3 coding DNA: TGCAGTGCTAGGGGGACTAATGAGCAGTACTTC. This chain links TRBV20-1 with TRBJ2-7; 7 positions match TRBD2. V was pared by 3 bases and J by 7 bases, with 3 bases of the junction left unmatched. Per the germline V gene, CDR1 is DFQATT and CDR2 is SNEGSKA (reference sequence). CDR3 length: 11 residues.